These T cell receptor beta chains were read from a single sample in a study of cytomegalovirus exposure and HLA in healthy donors. Sequencing was performed with immunoSEQ multiplex PCR; in TCRdb, only in-frame clones are kept and a portion is missing. The table has about 78,000 clones, 90% to 96% seen once. Sequenced material: PBMCs. These TCRs come from a young man in good health and CMV-seropositive. Each CDR3 is given with its conserved first and last residue. A D gene is named only where the DNA matches it firmly. Clone size is given for some rows only: seen once, a few or many times, or a class if the clone is expanded.

d_gene	v_gene	j_gene	abundance	CDR3nt	CDR3aa
-	TRBV27	TRBJ2-3	-	TGTGCCAGCAGTTTCCAGGGTAGTACAGATACGCAGTATTTT	CASSFQGSTDTQYF
-	TRBV6-1	TRBJ1-5	-	TGTGCCAGCACCGGACAGAGAAGCAATCAGCCCCAGCATTTT	CASTGQRSNQPQHF
TRBD2	TRBV7-2	TRBJ2-7	once	TGTGCCAGCAGCTCCCAGACTAGCGAGTCCTACGAGCAGTACTTC	CASSSQTSESYEQYF
TRBD2	TRBV7-9	TRBJ2-1	-	TGTGCCAGCAGCTTTACTAGCGGGAGGTCCTACAATGAGCAGTTCTTC	CASSFTSGRSYNEQFF
-	TRBV10-3	TRBJ1-1	-	TGTGCCATCAGAAGCTTCGCTGAAGCTTTCTTT	CAIRSFAEAFF
-	TRBV4-1	TRBJ1-1	-	TGCGCCACCATGCGGAACATGAACACTGAAGCTTTCTTT	CATMRNMNTEAFF
TRBD1	TRBV30	TRBJ1-1	-	TGTGCCTGGAGCGAAGGGGACAGGGGGCTGAACACTGAAGCTTTCTTT	CAWSEGDRGLNTEAFF
TRBD2	TRBV7-2	TRBJ2-7	-	TGTGCCAGCAGCTTACTTCCACTAGCGGGAGAAGAGCAGTACTTC	CASSLLPLAGEEQYF
-	TRBV6-1	TRBJ2-6	few	TGTGCCAGCAGTGAATTATATTTCTCTGGGGCCAACGTCCTGACTTTC	CASSELYFSGANVLTF
-	TRBV27	TRBJ2-4	once	TGTGCCAGCAGCCTTAGTGCGGGGGCTGCCAAAAACATTCAGTACTTC	CASSLSAGAAKNIQYF
TRBD1	TRBV5-6	TRBJ2-7	-	TGTGCCAGCAGCTCGGACAGGGACCACGAGCAGTACTTC	CASSSDRDHEQYF
-	TRBV5-6	TRBJ1-4	-	TGTGCCAGCAGCTTGTGGGGCGCGACTAATGAAAAACTGTTTTTT	CASSLWGATNEKLFF
-	TRBV27	TRBJ2-3	-	TGTGCCAGCAGTTTCACCGGGGCAGATACGCAGTATTTT	CASSFTGADTQYF
TRBD1	TRBV29-1	TRBJ2-7	-	TGCAGCGTTGGGCGGCAGGGGGTCTCCTACGAGCAGTACTTC	CSVGRQGVSYEQYF
TRBD1	TRBV27	TRBJ1-5	-	TGTGCCAGCAGTTTATCGACAGGGCTGAATCAGCCCCAGCATTTT	CASSLSTGLNQPQHF
-	TRBV5-4	TRBJ2-2	-	TGTGCCAGCAGCCTCGGGACACTTACCGGGGAGCTGTTTTTT	CASSLGTLTGELFF
TRBD1	TRBV7-2	TRBJ1-2	-	TGTGCCAGCAGCTCAGATTCGGCTGGGACAGGGGAGAATGGCTACACCTTC	CASSSDSAGTGENGYTF
TRBD1	TRBV19	TRBJ1-1	-	TGTGCCAGTATGGGACGGGACAGAAGAGTTATGAACACTGAAGCTTTCTTT	CASMGRDRRVMNTEAFF
TRBD1	TRBV4-1	TRBJ1-1	-	TGCGCCAGCATCTCGACAGGGGGAAAATCTGAAGCTTTCTTT	CASISTGGKSEAFF
TRBD1	TRBV5-8	TRBJ1-4	-	TGTGCCAGCAGCTTGGTAGCTTTGCTCTTCTCCAGGGGGAGAGAAAAACTGTTTTTT	CASSLVALLFSRGREKLFF
TRBD2	TRBV5-1	TRBJ2-7	-	TGCGCCAGCATGACTAGCGGGAACTCTAAGCAGTACTTC	CASMTSGNSKQYF
-	TRBV7-6	TRBJ2-1	-	TGTGCCAGCAGCTTGGGCCCCCCACAGGGTATCTACAATGAGCAGTTCTTC	CASSLGPPQGIYNEQFF
TRBD2	TRBV19	TRBJ2-3	-	TGTGCCAGTAGTCTGGGACTAGCCGGTGCGCAGTATTTT	CASSLGLAGAQYF
-	TRBV5-1	TRBJ1-1	-	TGCGCCAGCAGCTCGGACAGCACTGATACTGAAGCTTTCTTT	CASSSDSTDTEAFF
TRBD1	TRBV29-1	TRBJ2-7	-	TGCAGCGTTGAAGGGGGACAGGGGAAATCCTACGAGCAGTACTTC	CSVEGGQGKSYEQYF
-	TRBV5-1	TRBJ2-7	-	TGCGCCAGCAGCCCCGGAGAGGAGACCCACGAGCAGTACTTC	CASSPGEETHEQYF
-	TRBV4-2	TRBJ2-7	-	TGTGCCAGCAGCCAAGGGGGAGGCTACGAGCAGTACTTC	CASSQGGGYEQYF
TRBD2	TRBV5-1	TRBJ2-1	-	TGCGCCAGCAAGGGACTAGCGGGAGGGAGAGAGCAGTTCTTC	CASKGLAGGREQFF
-	TRBV5-5	TRBJ2-7	-	TGTGCCAGCAGCTTCTCAGGGGACTACGAGCAGTACTTC	CASSFSGDYEQYF
-	TRBV6-1	TRBJ2-7	-	TGTGCCAGCAGTGAATTAGGTCACTTTTCAAGGGGGCAGTACTTC	CASSELGHFSRGQYF
TRBD2	TRBV6-4	TRBJ2-3	-	TGTGCCAGCAGTCCGGGACTACTCACAGATACGCAGTATTTT	CASSPGLLTDTQYF
TRBD1	TRBV19	TRBJ1-5	-	TGTGCCAGTCAGGGACAGCTTTATCAGCCCCAGCATTTT	CASQGQLYQPQHF
-	TRBV28	TRBJ2-1	few	TGTGCCAGCAGTTTGTTGTCGGAGGAGCAGTTCTTC	CASSLLSEEQFF
-	TRBV5-1	TRBJ1-2	-	TGCGCCAGCAGCTTGGCCGGGGTTCGGGGCTACACCTTC	CASSLAGVRGYTF
TRBD1	TRBV6-1	TRBJ2-1	once	TGTGCCAGCAGTGACGCGGACAGGGTATACAATGAGCAGTTCTTC	CASSDADRVYNEQFF
-	TRBV5-6	TRBJ1-1	once	TGTGCCAGCAGCCCATCCTTCCGGGGTAACACTGAAGCTTTCTTT	CASSPSFRGNTEAFF
-	TRBV11-1	TRBJ2-7	-	TGTGCCAGCTGCCAACAGGCCTCCTACGAGCAGTACTTC	CASCQQASYEQYF
TRBD1	TRBV13	TRBJ1-4	-	TGTGCCAGCCGGGACAGCCGTGCAACTAATGAAAAACTGTTTTTT	CASRDSRATNEKLFF